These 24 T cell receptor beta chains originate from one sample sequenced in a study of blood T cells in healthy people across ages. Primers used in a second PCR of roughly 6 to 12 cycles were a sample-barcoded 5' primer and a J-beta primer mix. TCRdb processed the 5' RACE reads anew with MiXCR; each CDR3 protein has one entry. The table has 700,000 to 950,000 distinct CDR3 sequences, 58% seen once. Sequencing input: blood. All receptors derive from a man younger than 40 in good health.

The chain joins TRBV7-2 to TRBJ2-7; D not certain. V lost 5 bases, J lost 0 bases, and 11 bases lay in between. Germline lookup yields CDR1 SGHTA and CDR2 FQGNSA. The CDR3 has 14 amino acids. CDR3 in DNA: TGTGCCAGCAGCCCTATCTCGACCTCCTACGAGCAGTACTTC. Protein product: CASSPISTSYEQYF.

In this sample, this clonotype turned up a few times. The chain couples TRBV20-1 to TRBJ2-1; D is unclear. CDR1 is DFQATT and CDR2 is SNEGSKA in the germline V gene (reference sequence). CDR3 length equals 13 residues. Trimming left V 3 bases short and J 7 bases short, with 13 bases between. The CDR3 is CSASGLGVNEQFF. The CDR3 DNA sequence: TGCAGTGCTAGCGGGCTAGGAGTAAATGAGCAGTTCTTC.

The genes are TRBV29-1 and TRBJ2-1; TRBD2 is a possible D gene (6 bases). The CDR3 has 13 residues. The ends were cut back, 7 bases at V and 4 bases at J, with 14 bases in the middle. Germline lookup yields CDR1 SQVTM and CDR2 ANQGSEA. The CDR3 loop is CSARDPIYNEQFF. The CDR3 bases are TGCAGCGCGCGGGACCCGATATACAATGAGCAGTTCTTC.

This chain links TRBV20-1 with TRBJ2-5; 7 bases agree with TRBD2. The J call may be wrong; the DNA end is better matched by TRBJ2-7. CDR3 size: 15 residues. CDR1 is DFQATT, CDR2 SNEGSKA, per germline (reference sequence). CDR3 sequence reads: CSAPLQASGDYEQYF. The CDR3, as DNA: TGCAGTGCGCCCCTCCAGGCTAGCGGTGATTACGAGCAGTACTTC.

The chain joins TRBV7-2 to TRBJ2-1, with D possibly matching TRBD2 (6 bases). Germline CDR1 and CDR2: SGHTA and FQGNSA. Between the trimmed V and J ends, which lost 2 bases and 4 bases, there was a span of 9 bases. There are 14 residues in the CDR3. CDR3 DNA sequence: TGTGCCAGCAGCTTAAGGGACTTATACAATGAGCAGTTCTTC. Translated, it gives CASSLRDLYNEQFF.

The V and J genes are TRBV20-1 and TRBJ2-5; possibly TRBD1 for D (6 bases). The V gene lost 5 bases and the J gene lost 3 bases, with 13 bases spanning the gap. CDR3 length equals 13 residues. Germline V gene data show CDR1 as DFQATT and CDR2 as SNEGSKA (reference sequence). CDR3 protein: CSARMHREETQYF. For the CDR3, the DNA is TGCAGTGCTCGAATGCACAGGGAAGAGACCCAGTACTTC.

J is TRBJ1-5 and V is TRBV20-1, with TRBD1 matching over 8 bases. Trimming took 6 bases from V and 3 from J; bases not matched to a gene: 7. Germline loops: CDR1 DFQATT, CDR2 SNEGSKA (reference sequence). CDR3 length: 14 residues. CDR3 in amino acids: CSATGGWVNQPQHF. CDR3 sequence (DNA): TGCAGTGCCACAGGGGGGTGGGTCAATCAGCCCCAGCATTTT.

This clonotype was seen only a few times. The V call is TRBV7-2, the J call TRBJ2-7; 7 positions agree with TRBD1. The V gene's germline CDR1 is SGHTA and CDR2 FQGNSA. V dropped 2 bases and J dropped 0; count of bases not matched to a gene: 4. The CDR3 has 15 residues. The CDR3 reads CASSLTTGSSYEQYF. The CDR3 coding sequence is TGTGCCAGCAGCTTAACGACAGGGAGCTCCTACGAGCAGTACTTC.

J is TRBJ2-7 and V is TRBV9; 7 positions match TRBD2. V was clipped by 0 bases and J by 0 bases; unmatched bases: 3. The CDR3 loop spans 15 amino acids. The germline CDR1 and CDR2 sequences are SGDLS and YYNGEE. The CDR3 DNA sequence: TGTGCCAGCAGCGTAGCCAGCGGGGACTCCTACGAGCAGTACTTC. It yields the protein CASSVASGDSYEQYF.

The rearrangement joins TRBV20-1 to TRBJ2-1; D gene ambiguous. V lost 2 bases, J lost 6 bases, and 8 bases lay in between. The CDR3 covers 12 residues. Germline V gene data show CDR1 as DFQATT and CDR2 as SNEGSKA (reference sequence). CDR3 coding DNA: TGCAGTGCTAGATTAGAGGTCAATGAGCAGTTCTTC. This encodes CSARLEVNEQFF.

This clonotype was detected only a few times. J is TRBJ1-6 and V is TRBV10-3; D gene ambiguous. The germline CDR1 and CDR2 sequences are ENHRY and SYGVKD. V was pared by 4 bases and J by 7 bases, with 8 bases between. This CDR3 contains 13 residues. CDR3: CAISAEGNSPLHF. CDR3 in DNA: TGTGCCATCAGTGCGGAGGGAAATTCACCCCTCCACTTT.

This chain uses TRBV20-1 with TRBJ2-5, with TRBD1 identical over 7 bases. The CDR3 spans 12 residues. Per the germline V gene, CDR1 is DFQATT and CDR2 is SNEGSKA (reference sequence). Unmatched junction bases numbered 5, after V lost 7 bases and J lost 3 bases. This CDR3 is CSVEGAEETQYF. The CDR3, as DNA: TGCAGTGTCGAGGGGGCGGAAGAGACCCAGTACTTC.

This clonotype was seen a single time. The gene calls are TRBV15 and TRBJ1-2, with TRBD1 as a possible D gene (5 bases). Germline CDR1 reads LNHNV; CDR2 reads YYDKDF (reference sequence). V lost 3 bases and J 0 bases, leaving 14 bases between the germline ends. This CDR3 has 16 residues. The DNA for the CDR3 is TGTGCCACCAGCAGCACCGGGGCAGGGACTAACTATGGCTACACCTTC. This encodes CATSSTGAGTNYGYTF.

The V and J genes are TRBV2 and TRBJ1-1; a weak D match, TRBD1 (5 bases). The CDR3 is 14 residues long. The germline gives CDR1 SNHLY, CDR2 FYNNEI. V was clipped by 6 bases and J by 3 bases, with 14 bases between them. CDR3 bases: TGTGCCAGCAGACCCGACAGTGTGTACACTGAAGCTTTCTTT. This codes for CASRPDSVYTEAFF.

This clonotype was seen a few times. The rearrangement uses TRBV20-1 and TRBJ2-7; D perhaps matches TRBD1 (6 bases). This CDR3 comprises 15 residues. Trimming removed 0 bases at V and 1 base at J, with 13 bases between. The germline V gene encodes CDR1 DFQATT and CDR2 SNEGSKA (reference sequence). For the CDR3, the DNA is TGCAGTGCTAGAGATTTCACAGGGCAGTCCTACGAGCAGTACTTC. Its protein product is CSARDFTGQSYEQYF.

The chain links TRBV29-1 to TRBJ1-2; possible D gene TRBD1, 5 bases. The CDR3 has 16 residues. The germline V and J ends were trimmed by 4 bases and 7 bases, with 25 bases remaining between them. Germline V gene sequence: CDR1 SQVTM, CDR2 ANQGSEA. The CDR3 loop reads CSVGSLGELGSVGYTF. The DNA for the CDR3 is TGCAGCGTTGGATCTTTGGGGGAACTAGGTTCGGTTGGCTACACCTTC. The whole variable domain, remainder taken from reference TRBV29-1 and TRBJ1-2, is SAVISQKPSRDICQRGTSLTIQCQVDSQVTMMFWYRQQPGQSLTLIATANQGSEATYESGFVIDKFPISRPNLTFSTLTVSNMSPEDSSIYLCSVGSLGELGSVGYTFGSGTRLTVV.

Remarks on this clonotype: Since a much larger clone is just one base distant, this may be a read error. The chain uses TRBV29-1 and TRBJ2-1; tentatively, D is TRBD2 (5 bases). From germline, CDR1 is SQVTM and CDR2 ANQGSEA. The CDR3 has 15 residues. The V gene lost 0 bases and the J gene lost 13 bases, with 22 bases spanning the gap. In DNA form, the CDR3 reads TGCAGCGTTGAAGATCGGGGATCGATACAAGAGACCCAGTTCTTC. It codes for CSVEDRGSIQETQFF.

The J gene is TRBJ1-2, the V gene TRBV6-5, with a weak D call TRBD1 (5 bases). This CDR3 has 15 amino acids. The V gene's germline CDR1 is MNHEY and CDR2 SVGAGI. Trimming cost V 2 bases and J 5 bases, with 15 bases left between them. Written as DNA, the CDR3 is TGTGCCAGCAGTTACCTCCAGGGCGGAGGGTATGGCTACACCTTC. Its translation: CASSYLQGGGYGYTF.

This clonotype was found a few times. CDR3 amino acids: CRARGGVSTEAFF. The CDR3 DNA reads as TGCAGAGCCAGGGGAGGGGTGAGCACTGAAGCTTTCTTT. The chain has TRBV20-1 and TRBJ1-1, with D perhaps matching TRBD1 (6 bases). The CDR3 runs to 13 residues. CDR1 and CDR2 (germline): DFQATT, SNEGSKA (reference sequence).

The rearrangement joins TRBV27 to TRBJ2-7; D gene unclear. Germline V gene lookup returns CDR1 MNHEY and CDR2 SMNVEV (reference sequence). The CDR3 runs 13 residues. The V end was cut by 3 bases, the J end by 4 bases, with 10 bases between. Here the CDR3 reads CASSFDNGYEQYF. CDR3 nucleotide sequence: TGTGCCAGCAGTTTTGACAACGGGTACGAGCAGTACTTC.

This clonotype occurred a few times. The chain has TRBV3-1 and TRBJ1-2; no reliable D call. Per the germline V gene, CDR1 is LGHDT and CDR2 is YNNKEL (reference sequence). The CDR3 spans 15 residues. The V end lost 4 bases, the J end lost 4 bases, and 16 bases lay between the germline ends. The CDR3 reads CASSPISVFTYGYTF. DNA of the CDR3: TGTGCCAGCAGCCCTATTAGTGTCTTTACCTATGGCTACACCTTC.

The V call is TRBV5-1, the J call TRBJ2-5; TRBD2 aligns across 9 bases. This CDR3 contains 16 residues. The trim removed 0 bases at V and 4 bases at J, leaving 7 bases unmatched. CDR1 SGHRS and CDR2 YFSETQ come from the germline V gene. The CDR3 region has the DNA TGCGCCAGCAGCTTGGCTAGCGGGATATCATCAGAGACCCAGTACTTC. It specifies CASSLASGISSETQYF.

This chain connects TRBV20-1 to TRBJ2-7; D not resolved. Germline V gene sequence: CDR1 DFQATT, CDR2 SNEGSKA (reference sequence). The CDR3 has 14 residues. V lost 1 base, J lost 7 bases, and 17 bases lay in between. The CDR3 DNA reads TGCAGTGCTAGAGTTGGGCAAAGTAACAATGAGCAGTACTTC. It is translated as CSARVGQSNNEQYF.

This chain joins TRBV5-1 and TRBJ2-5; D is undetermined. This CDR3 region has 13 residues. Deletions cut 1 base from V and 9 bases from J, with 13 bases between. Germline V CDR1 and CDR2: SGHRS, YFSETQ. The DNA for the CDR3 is TGCGCCAGCAGCTTGAGTGGGGATTTGGCCCAGTACTTC. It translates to CASSLSGDLAQYF.